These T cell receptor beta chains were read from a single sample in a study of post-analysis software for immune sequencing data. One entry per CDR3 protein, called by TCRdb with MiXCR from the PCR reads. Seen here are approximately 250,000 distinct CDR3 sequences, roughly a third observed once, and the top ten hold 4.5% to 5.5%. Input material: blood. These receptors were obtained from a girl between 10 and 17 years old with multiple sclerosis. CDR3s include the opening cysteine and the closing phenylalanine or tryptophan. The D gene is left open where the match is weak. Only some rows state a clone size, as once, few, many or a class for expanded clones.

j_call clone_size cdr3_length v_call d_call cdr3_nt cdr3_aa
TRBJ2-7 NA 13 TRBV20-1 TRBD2 TGCAGTGCTACGGGACTAGCGGGGAGGGGTCAGTACTTC CSATGLAGRGQYF
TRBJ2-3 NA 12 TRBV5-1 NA TGCGCCAGCAGCGCGCACACAGATACGCAGTATTTT CASSAHTDTQYF
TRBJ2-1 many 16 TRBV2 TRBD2 TGTGCCAGCAGGATACTAGCGGGGACGCCTACCAATGAGCAGTTCTTC CASRILAGTPTNEQFF
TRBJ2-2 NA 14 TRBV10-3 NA TGTGCCATCACCCAGGGGACTGACATGGGGGAGCTGTTTTTT CAITQGTDMGELFF
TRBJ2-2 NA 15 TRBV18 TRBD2 TGTGCCAGCTCACCACGACTAGCGGACACCGGGGAGCTGTTTTTT CASSPRLADTGELFF
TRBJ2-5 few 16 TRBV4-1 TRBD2 TGCGCCAGCAGCCGAGTCCCGGGACTAGCGTGGGAGACCCAGTACTTC CASSRVPGLAWETQYF
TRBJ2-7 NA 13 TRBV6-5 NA TGTGCCAGCCGGTTGTCCTTCTCCTACGAGCAGTACTTC CASRLSFSYEQYF
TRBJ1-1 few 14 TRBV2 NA TGTGCCAGCCGGCAACACACCAGTGGAAAAGAAGCTTTCTTT CASRQHTSGKEAFF
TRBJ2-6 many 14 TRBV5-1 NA TGCGCCAGCAGCGATCTAGCTGGGGCCAACGTCCTGACTTTC CASSDLAGANVLTF
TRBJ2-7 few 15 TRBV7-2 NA TGTGCCAGCAGCTTAGACCCGGGACACCCTTACGAGCAGTACTTC CASSLDPGHPYEQYF
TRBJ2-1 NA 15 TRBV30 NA TGTGCCTGGAGTGTAGCCCTAGGTCACTACAATGAGCAGTTCTTC CAWSVALGHYNEQFF
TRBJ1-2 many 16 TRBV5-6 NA TGTGCCAGCAGCTCTATAAGCACAGAGGCGACCGATGGCTACACCTTC CASSSISTEATDGYTF
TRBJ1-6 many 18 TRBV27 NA TGTGCCAGCAGTCCATCGCACCCAAGTTACAGGGACAATTCACCCCTCCACTTT CASSPSHPSYRDNSPLHF
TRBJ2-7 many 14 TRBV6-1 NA TGTGCCAGCAGTCCAGCCGGGGGACGTTACGAGCAGTACTTC CASSPAGGRYEQYF
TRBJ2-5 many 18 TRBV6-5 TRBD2 TGTGCCAGCAGTTACGAAATAGGACTAGCGGGGGGGCTCGGGACCCAGTACTTC CASSYEIGLAGGLGTQYF
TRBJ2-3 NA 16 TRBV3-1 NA TGTGCCAGCAGCCAAGATCCCAGCCGGGCCACAGATACGCAGTATTTT CASSQDPSRATDTQYF
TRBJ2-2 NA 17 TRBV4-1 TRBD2 TGCGCCAGCAGCCAGCAAGGGCTAGCGGTGAACACCGGGGAGCTGTTTTTT CASSQQGLAVNTGELFF
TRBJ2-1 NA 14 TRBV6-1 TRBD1 TGTGCCAGCCTCCCGGGACAGGGCTACAATGAGCAGTTCTTC CASLPGQGYNEQFF
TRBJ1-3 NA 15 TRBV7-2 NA TGCGCCAGCAGCTTAGATGGCAGGGTTGGAAACACCATATATTTT CASSLDGRVGNTIYF
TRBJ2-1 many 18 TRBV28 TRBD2 TGTGCCAGCAGTTTATATAGCGGGGGCACCAGCTCCTACAATGAGCAGTTCTTC CASSLYSGGTSSYNEQFF
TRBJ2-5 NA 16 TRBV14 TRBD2 TGTGCCAGCAGCCAAAGAACGGGACTAGTGGGAGAGACCCAGTACTTC CASSQRTGLVGETQYF
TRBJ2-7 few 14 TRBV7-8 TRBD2 TGTGCCAGCAGCTTAGGGCGCGGGGGGAACGAGCAGTACTTC CASSLGRGGNEQYF
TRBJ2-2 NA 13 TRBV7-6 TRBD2 TGTGCCAGCAGCTTGGGGGGGACCGGGGAGCGGTTTTTT CASSLGGTGERFF
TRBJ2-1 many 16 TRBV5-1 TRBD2 TGCGCCAGCAACCTGAATAGCGGGAGGGCGGGTAATGAGCAGTTCTTC CASNLNSGRAGNEQFF
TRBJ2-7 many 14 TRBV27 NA TGTGCCAGCAGTCCTGGCCCACCTCTCCGCGAGCAGTACTTC CASSPGPPLREQYF
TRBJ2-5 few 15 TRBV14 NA TGTGCCAGCAGCCAACGAAATGCCGCGTTGGAGACCCAGTACTTC CASSQRNAALETQYF
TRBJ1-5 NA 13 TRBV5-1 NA TGCGCCAGCAGCTCCGGGGTCAATCAGCCCCAGCATTTT CASSSGVNQPQHF
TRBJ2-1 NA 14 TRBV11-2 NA TGTGCCAGCGGCCCCATGGGTGTAGGTGGTGAGCAGTTCTTC CASGPMGVGGEQFF
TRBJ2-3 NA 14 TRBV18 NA TGTGCCAGCTCACCAACCGGGTGGGGAGATACGCAGTATTTT CASSPTGWGDTQYF
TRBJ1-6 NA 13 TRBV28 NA TGTGCCAGCAGTTTATCTACCAATTCACCCCTCCACTTT CASSLSTNSPLHF
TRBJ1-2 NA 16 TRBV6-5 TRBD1 TGTACCAGCAGTTGCCAACCGGGACAGGAGACGCATGGCTACACCTTC CTSSCQPGQETHGYTF
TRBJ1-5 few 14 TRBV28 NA TGTGCCAGCAGTTCCGCCGGGGAGCGGCAGCCCCAGCATTTT CASSSAGERQPQHF
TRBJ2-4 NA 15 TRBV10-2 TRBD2 TGCGCCAGCAGTGAGGCTAGCGGGGGGGGAGGAATTCAGTACTTC CASSEASGGGGIQYF
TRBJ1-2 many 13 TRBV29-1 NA TGCAGCGTTTCTACCGGGACCGAATATGGCTACACCTTC CSVSTGTEYGYTF
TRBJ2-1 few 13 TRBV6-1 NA TGTGCCAGCACCCGGGAGCCGAAGAGGTTGCAGTTCTTC CASTREPKRLQFF
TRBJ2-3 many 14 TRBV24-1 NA TGTGCCACCAGTGATTCCCAGGGGACAGATACGCAGTATTTT CATSDSQGTDTQYF
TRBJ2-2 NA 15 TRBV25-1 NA TGTGCCAGCAGGTCGTGGCAGGAGGCGGGCGGGGAGCTGTTTTTT CASRSWQEAGGELFF
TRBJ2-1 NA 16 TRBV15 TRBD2 TGTGCCACCAGCAGAACCAGCGGGAGCAGGGGCAATGAGCAGTTCTTC CATSRTSGSRGNEQFF
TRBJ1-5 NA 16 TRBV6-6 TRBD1 TGTGCCAGCACCCCTGGGACAGGGCTTTTGGGACAGCCCCAGCATTTT CASTPGTGLLGQPQHF
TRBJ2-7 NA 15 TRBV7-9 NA TGTGCCAGCAGCTTAGGACTAGGGGAAACCTACGAGCAGTACTTC CASSLGLGETYEQYF
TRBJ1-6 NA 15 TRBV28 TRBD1 TGTGCCAGCAGTTTATTCGGGACAGGGGTCTCACCCCTCCACTTT CASSLFGTGVSPLHF
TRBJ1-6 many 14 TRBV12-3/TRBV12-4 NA TGTGCCAGCAGTTTGGGGTTTAGACGCTCCCCCCTCCACTTT CASSLGFRRSPLHF
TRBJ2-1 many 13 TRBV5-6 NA TGTGCCAGCAGCTTGGGAGGGTTAAATGAGCAGTTCTTC CASSLGGLNEQFF
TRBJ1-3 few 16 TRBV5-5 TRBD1 TGTGCCAGCAGCCCGGGACCCAGGGGGTCTGGAAACACCATATATTTT CASSPGPRGSGNTIYF
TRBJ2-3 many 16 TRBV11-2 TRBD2 TGTGCCAGCAGCTCGTTAGCGGGAGTGAACACAGATACGCAGTATTTT CASSSLAGVNTDTQYF
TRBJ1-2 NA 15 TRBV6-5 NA TGTGCCAGCAGTTACGGGCAGGGAGGACAGTATGGCTACACCTTC CASSYGQGGQYGYTF
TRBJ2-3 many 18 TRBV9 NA TGTGCCAGCAGCGGGCGCCTCGAGACATTAGGGGCCCCAGATACGCAGTATTTT CASSGRLETLGAPDTQYF
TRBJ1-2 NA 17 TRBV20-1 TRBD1 TGCAGTGCTAGAGACGCCATTGGGACAGGACTTAACTATGGCTACACCTTC CSARDAIGTGLNYGYTF
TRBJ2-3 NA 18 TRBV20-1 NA TGCAGTGCTAGAGATACGTTTAGGAGAATCAAGAGCACAGATACGCAGTATTTT CSARDTFRRIKSTDTQYF
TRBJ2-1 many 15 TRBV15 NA TGTGCCACCAGCACAGGGACCGCGAGCTACAATGAGCAGTTCTTC CATSTGTASYNEQFF
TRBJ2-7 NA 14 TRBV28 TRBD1 TGTGCCAGCAGTTCCCTCACAGGGGTCTATGAGCAGTACTTC CASSSLTGVYEQYF
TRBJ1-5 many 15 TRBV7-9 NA TGTGCCAGCAGCTTAGACGGCTCGGCGGATCAGCCCCAGCATTTT CASSLDGSADQPQHF
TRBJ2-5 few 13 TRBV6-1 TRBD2 TGTGCCAGCAGTGAGACGGACGGGGGGGAGCAGTACTTC CASSETDGGEQYF
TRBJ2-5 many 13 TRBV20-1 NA TGCAGTGCTAGCTGGCTAGCACAAGAGACCCAGTACTTC CSASWLAQETQYF
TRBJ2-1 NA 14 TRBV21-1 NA TGTGCCAGCAGCAAAGACAGGGCCATCAATGAGCAGTTCTTC CASSKDRAINEQFF